This TCR beta chain emerged from a study of shared clonotypes between healthy human individuals. Germline CDR1 SGHTA, CDR2 FQGTGA. CDR3 length equals 15 residues. J lost 4 bases, V lost 5 bases, and 5 bases had no gene match. Clones were read by immunoSEQ multiplex PCR, and TCRdb kept only the in-frame ones, dropping some. This sample carries about 2.3 million clones, 85% to 95% of them seen once, and the ten largest clones take about 0.37%. The sample comprised naive CD4+ T cells from PBMCs. The subset here: CD45RA+ positively selected. This clonotype was sampled from a man between 18 and 35 years old in good health. Some clones in this sample may be carry-over from other donors' samples. V usage is TRBV7-3 and J usage is TRBJ2-1; 10 bases align to TRBD2. CDR3 in DNA: TGTGCCAGCAGCCCTAAACTAGCGGGGTACAATGAGCAGTTCTTC. Translation: CASSPKLAGYNEQFF.